This TCR beta chain was identified during a study of CD8+CD57+ T cells in acquired aplastic anemia. With 1 base removed from V and 6 bases from J, the gap between germline ends came to 10 bases. The length of the CDR3 is 14 residues. Germline CDR1 and CDR2: LNHDA and SQIVND (reference sequence). The template used for profiling TCR beta VDJ and CDR3 was genomic DNA. TCRdb processed the reads anew with MiXCR; each CDR3 protein has one entry. Counted here are 200,000 or so distinct CDR3 sequences, 64% occurring once; the ten biggest clones make up around 46%. What was sequenced was sorted CD4+, CD8+, or CD8+CD57+ T cells (not recorded which) from PBMCs. This clonotype originated in a human donor with severe aplastic anemia or a healthy control (not recorded which). The chain joins TRBV19 to TRBJ2-4, with unresolved D. In DNA form, the CDR3 reads TGTGCCAGTAGTATAGGGCAGGCGATAAACATTCAGTACTTC. Translation: CASSIGQAINIQYF.